This TCR beta chain was sequenced during a study of blood T cell repertoires in COVID-19. On the study more broadly: T cells, B-cell-depleted T cells, or PBMCs supplied cDNA or gDNA.

Germline assignment: CDR1 SGHKS and CDR2 YYEKEE (reference sequence). The length of the CDR3 is 16 residues. After removal of 3 bases from V and 8 bases from J, the junction contained 13 bases not matched to a gene. Here immunoSEQ multiplex PCR was the method, and the copy in TCRdb shows in-frame clones only, minus some. Among about 300,000 clones listed, approximately 89% were seen once. A COVID-19 case was met by exposed participants within 2 weeks before study entry. This TCR derives from a woman aged 50 to 60 who had been exposed to COVID-19. Sequenced sample: PBMCs or T cells enriched from blood (not recorded which). The chain couples TRBV5-5 to TRBJ1-4; 7 bases map to TRBD1. CDR3 residues: CASSSDYRQGREKLFF. The CDR3 nucleotides read TGTGCCAGCAGCTCCGACTACAGACAGGGTAGGGAAAAACTGTTTTTT.